Reported below is one TCR beta chain. The sample is drawn from a study of T cell changes during pregnancy in multiple sclerosis. The repertoire was sequenced with immunoSEQ multiplex PCR; TCRdb's copy has only in-frame clones and lacks some. The repertoire holds approximately 79,000 clones, with over 85% as singletons. Germline V gene lookup returns CDR1 SGHDT and CDR2 YYEEEE. Trimming left V 5 bases short and J 4 bases short, with 16 bases between. This CDR3 comprises 14 residues. This sequence joins TRBV5-6 and TRBJ2-7; D is ambiguous. The source of this sequence is a female donor with multiple sclerosis, enrolled in a pregnancy study. The sample here was CD4+ T cells from peripheral blood mononuclear cells, taken before pregnancy. The DNA of the CDR3 is TGTGCCAGCAGTATGAGCCCCGGTGCTTACGAGCAGTACTTC. This gives the protein CASSMSPGAYEQYF.